The sequence of this T cell receptor (beta chain) was determined in a study of beta chain features in type 1 diabetes. Study-wide results and caveats: A definitive answer on HLA type influencing TCRB rearrangement was not reached here.

About this clone itself: What it binds is not known.

A single heparinised draw of roughly 120 mL on average was taken per donor. The authors obtained over 95% purity in all sorted populations. Since all of the isolated RNA was reverse transcribed, expressed TCRB transcripts were what got sequenced. Measured with immunoSEQ multiplex PCR; TCRdb has only the in-frame clones, and not every one. The table has around 400,000 clones, approximately 12% seen once. Sequencing input: naive CD4+ T cells from blood. The sequence came from a young man in good health.

The CDR3 sequence is CASSRSGSPDTQYF. DNA for the CDR3: TGTGCCAGCAGCCGATCCGGTTCTCCAGATACGCAGTATTTT. This rearrangement joins TRBV11-2 to TRBJ2-3; no firm D call. The ends were cut back, 5 bases at V and 4 bases at J, with 13 bases in the middle. The germline CDR1 and CDR2 sequences are SGHAT and FQNNGV. The CDR3 sequence is 14 residues long.